This TCR beta chain comes out of a study of cytomegalovirus exposure and HLA in healthy donors. Assay: immunoSEQ multiplex PCR; the TCRdb copy retains only in-frame clones and omits some. The sample includes roughly 190,000 clones, approximately 86% of them seen just once. Findings and caveats of the study: The investigators catalogued about 170 TCR beta chains as cytomegalovirus-associated. Many donors shared some public TCRs, even though most TCR sequences were rare. The tendency of first-cohort TCR clusters to co-occur in the 120 or so validation repertoires was identified by a subsequent analysis.

Germline-derived CDR1 and CDR2 are SQVTM and ANQGSEA. The CDR3 is 13 residues long. V was clipped by 4 bases and J by 3 bases; unmatched bases: 3. This clone was seen only a few times. Its antigen remains unknown. The sample consisted of PBMCs. J is TRBJ2-1 and V is TRBV29-1; 7 positions match TRBD1. This TCR came from a young man in good health and CMV-seropositive. The chain's CDR3 is CSVVQGNYNEQFF. CDR3 bases: TGCAGCGTTGTACAGGGGAACTACAATGAGCAGTTCTTC.